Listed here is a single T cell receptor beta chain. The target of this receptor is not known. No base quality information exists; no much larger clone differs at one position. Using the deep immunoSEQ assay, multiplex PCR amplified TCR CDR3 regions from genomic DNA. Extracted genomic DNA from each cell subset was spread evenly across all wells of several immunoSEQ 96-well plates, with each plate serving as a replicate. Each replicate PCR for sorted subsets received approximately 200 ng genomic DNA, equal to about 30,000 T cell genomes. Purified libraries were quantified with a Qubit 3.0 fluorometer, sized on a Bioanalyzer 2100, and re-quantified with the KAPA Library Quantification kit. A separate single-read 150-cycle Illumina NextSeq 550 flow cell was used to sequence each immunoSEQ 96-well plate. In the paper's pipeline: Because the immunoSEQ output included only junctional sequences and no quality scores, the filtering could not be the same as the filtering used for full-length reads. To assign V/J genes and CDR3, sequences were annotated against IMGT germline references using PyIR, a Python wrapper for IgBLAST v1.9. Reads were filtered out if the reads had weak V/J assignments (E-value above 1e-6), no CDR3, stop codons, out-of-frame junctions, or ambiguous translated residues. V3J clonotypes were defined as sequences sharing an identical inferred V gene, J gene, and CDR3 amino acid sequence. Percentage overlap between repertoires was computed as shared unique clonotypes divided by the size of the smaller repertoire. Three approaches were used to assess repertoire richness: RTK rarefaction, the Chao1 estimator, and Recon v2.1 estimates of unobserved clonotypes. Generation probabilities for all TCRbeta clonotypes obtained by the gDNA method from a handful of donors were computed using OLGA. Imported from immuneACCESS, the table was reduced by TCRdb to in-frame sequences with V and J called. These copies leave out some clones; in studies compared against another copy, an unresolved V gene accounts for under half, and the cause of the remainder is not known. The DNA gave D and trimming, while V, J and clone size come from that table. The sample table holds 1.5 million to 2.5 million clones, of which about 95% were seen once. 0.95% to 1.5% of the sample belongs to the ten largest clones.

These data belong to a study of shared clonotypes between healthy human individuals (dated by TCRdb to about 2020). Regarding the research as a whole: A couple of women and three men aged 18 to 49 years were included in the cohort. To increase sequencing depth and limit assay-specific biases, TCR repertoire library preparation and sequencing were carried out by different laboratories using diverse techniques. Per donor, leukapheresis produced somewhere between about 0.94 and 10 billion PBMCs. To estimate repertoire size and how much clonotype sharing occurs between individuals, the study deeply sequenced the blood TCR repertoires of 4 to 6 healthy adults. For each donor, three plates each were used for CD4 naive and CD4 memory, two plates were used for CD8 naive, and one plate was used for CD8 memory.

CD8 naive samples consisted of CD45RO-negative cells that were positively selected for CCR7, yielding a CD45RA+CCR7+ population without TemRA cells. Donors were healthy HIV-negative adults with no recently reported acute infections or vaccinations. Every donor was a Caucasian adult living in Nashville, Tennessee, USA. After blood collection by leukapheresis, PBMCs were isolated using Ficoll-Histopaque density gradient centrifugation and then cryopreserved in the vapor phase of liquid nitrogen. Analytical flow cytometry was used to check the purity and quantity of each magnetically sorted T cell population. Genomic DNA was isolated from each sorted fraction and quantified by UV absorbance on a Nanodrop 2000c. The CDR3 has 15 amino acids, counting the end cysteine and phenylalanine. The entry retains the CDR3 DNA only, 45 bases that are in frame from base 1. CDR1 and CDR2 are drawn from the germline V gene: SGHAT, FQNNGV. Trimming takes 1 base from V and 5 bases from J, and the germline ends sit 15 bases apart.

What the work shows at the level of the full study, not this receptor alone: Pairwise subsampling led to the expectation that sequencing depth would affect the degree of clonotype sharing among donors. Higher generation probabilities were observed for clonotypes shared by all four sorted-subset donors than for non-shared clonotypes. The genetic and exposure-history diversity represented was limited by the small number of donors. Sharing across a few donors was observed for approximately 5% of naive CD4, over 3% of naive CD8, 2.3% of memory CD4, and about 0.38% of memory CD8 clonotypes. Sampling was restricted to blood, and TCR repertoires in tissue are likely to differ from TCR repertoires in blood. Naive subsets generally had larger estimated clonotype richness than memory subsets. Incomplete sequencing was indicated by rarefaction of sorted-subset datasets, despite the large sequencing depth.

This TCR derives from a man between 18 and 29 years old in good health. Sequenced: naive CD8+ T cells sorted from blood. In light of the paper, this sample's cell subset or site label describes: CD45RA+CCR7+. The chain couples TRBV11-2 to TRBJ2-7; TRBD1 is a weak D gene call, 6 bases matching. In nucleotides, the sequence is TGTGCCAGCAGCTTAGTAGGTGGGGGCTGGAACGAGCAGTACTTC. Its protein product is CASSLVGGGWNEQYF.